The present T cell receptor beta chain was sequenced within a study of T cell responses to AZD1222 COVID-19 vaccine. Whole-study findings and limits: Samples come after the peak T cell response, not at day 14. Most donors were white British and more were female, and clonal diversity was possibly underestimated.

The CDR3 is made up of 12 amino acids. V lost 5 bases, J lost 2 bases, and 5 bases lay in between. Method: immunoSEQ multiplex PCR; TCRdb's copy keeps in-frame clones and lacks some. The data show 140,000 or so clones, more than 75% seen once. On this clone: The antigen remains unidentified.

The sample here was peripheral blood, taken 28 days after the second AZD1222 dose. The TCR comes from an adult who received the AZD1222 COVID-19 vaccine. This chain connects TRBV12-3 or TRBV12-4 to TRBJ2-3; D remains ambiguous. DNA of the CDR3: TGTGCCAGCAGTACCAACACAGATACGCAGTATTTT. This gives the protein CASSTNTDTQYF.